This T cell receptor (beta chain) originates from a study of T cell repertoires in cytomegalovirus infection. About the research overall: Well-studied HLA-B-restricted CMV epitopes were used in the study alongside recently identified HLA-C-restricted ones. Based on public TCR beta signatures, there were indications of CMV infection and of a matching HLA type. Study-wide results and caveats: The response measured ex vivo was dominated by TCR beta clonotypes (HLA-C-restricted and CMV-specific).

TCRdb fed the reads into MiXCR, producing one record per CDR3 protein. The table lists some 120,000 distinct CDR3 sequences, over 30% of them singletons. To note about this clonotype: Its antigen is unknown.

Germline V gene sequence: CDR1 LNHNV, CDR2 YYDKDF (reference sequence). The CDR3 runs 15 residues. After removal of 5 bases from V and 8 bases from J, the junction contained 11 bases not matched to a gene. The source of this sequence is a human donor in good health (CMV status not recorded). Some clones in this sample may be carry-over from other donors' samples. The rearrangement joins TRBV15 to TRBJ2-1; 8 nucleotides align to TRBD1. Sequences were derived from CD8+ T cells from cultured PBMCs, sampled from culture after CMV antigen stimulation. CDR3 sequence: CATSGRTGFSDEQFF. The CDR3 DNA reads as TGTGCCACCAGCGGCCGGACAGGGTTTTCGGATGAGCAGTTCTTC.